These 19 T cell receptor beta chains were all obtained from the same sample, sequenced in a study of blood T cell repertoires in COVID-19. Clones were read by immunoSEQ multiplex PCR, and TCRdb kept only the in-frame ones, dropping some. The data contain approximately 390,000 clones, around 91% of them seen just once; the ten biggest clones take up around 7%. What was sequenced was peripheral blood. These TCRs come from a young man with active or convalescent COVID-19.

This rearrangement joins TRBV28 to TRBJ1-2, with D unclear. The length of the CDR3 is 13 residues. Trimming took off 2 bases at V and 4 bases at J, with 8 bases between the two ends. Germline CDR1 and CDR2: MDHEN and SYDVKM. This chain's CDR3 is CASSLGQSYGYTF. CDR3 DNA sequence: TGTGCCAGCAGTTTAGGGCAGAGCTATGGCTACACCTTC.

This chain links TRBV24-1 with TRBJ2-1; 13 nucleotides agree with TRBD2. The CDR3 runs to 15 residues. Per germline, CDR1 KGHDR and CDR2 SFDVKD. Trimming cost V 3 bases and J 9 bases; bases outside gene matches: 4. The CDR3 loop is CATSDTSGRAGEQFF. Written as DNA, the CDR3 is TGTGCCACCAGTGATACTAGCGGGAGGGCCGGTGAGCAGTTCTTC.

The chain links TRBV9 to TRBJ1-1; D is undetermined. Germline V gene lookup returns CDR1 SGDLS and CDR2 YYNGEE. Trimming removed 0 bases at V and 1 base at J, with 13 bases between. This CDR3 is 16 amino acids long. The CDR3 DNA reads TGTGCCAGCAGCGTAGCCTCAGTACCTCCGAACACTGAAGCTTTCTTT. It encodes CASSVASVPPNTEAFF. The full variable domain, completed using reference TRBV9 and TRBJ1-1, is DSGVTQTPKHLITATGQRVTLRCSPRSGDLSVYWYQQSLDQGLQFLIQYYNGEERAKGNILERFSAQQFPDLHSELNLSSLELGDSALYFCASSVASVPPNTEAFFGQGTRLTVV.

The chain joins TRBV27 to TRBJ2-7; 13 nucleotides line up with TRBD2. The germline V gene has CDR1 MNHEY and CDR2 SMNVEV (reference sequence). Trimming removed 2 bases from V and 4 bases from J; junction bases left unmatched: 11. The CDR3 has 18 residues. Here the CDR3 DNA reads TGTGCCAGCAGTTTAGGCCCGGGACTAGCGGGGCGACCTTACGAGCAGTACTTC. Residues: CASSLGPGLAGRPYEQYF.

The chain employs TRBV6-1 and TRBJ1-2; D remains ambiguous. CDR3 length: 13 amino acids. Germline lookup yields CDR1 MNHNS and CDR2 SASEGT. Trimming took 0 bases from V and 5 from J, leaving 7 bases between them. This CDR3 is CASSEAFHYGYTF. The DNA for the CDR3 is TGTGCCAGCAGTGAAGCTTTCCATTATGGCTACACCTTC.

This clone was picked up one time. V and J are TRBV27 and TRBJ1-2; possibly TRBD1 for D (6 bases). CDR3 size: 15 residues. CDR1 and CDR2 (germline): MNHEY, SMNVEV (reference sequence). Trimming left V 4 bases short and J 6 bases short, with 18 bases between. The CDR3 region is CASSYREGWTDGYTF. CDR3 DNA: TGTGCCAGCAGTTATCGGGAGGGGTGGACAGATGGCTACACCTTC.

V is TRBV7-9 and J is TRBJ1-2; D unclear. Between the trimmed V and J ends, which lost 5 bases and 3 bases, there was a span of 10 bases. CDR1 and CDR2 (germline): SEHNR, FQNEAQ (reference sequence). This CDR3 is built from 13 residues. CDR3 sequence: CASSPTVYYGYTF. CDR3 nucleotides: TGTGCCAGCAGCCCCACGGTGTACTATGGCTACACCTTC.

This clone was seen ten or more times. This chain links TRBV5-4 with TRBJ2-1, with TRBD2 identical over 12 bases. With V trimmed by 4 bases and J by 7 bases, 12 bases remained unmatched. Germline CDR1 is SGHNT and CDR2 is YYREEE (reference sequence). The CDR3 loop spans 17 amino acids. This CDR3 is CASSILTSGGSWNEQFF. CDR3 coding DNA: TGTGCCAGCAGCATATTGACTAGCGGGGGAAGCTGGAATGAGCAGTTCTTC.

The chain recombines TRBV28 with TRBJ2-1; 7 bases align to TRBD2. The length of the CDR3 is 15 residues. CDR1 is MDHEN, CDR2 SYDVKM, per germline. J lost 6 bases, V lost 5 bases, and 10 bases had no gene match. The CDR3 region has the DNA TGTGCCAGCAGTCTGCGCCTAGGACTAGGCAATGAGCAGTTCTTC. Protein product: CASSLRLGLGNEQFF.

This sequence joins TRBV27 and TRBJ2-2, with 7 bases that match TRBD2. The CDR3 covers 14 residues. V shed 5 bases, J shed 8 bases, and the junction held 8 bases outside the gene matches. The germline CDR1 and CDR2 sequences are MNHEY and SMNVEV (reference sequence). The CDR3 reads CASSPRLATGELFF. CDR3 bases: TGTGCCAGCAGTCCCAGACTAGCCACGGGGGAGCTGTTTTTT.

The chain links TRBV7-9 to TRBJ2-2, with 12 bases lining up with TRBD2. The CDR3 covers 19 residues. J was trimmed by 0 bases and V by 1 base; bases with no gene match: 6. Germline lookup yields CDR1 SEHNR and CDR2 FQNEAQ (reference sequence). This CDR3 is CASSLGLAGGKTNTGELFF. The CDR3 DNA follows: TGTGCCAGCAGCTTAGGGCTAGCGGGAGGGAAAACGAACACCGGGGAGCTGTTTTTT.

This chain joins TRBV28 and TRBJ2-1; TRBD2 matches at 8 bases. The V and J ends lost 6 bases and 7 bases, in that order; junction bases with no gene match: 8. Looked up from germline, CDR1 is MDHEN and CDR2 is SYDVKM. This CDR3 region has 14 residues. This CDR3 reads CASSERGIVNEQFF. Written as DNA, the CDR3 is TGTGCCAGCAGCGAGCGGGGGATCGTGAATGAGCAGTTCTTC.

The gene calls are TRBV6-2 or TRBV6-3 and TRBJ2-3, with 7 bases aligning to TRBD2. The ends lost 3 bases at V and 0 bases at J; junction bases unmatched: 3. There are 15 residues in the CDR3. Germline assignment: CDR1 MNHEY and CDR2 SVGEGT. CDR3 protein: CASSYSGFSTDTQYF. CDR3 coding DNA: TGTGCCAGCAGTTATAGCGGGTTTAGCACAGATACGCAGTATTTT.

This clone appeared a single time. The V gene is TRBV28, the J gene TRBJ2-5; 9 bases map to TRBD2. The CDR3 has 13 amino acids. Germline V lookup: CDR1 MDHEN, CDR2 SYDVKM. V lost 7 bases, J lost 4 bases, and 4 bases stayed unmatched. The CDR3 coding sequence is TGTGCCAGCACTGCGGGGGGGGGAGAGACCCAGTACTTC. Translating it yields CASTAGGGETQYF.

The rearrangement uses TRBV29-1 and TRBJ1-5; 7 nucleotides line up with TRBD1. V lost 6 bases and J lost 7; bases outside the gene matches: 6. This CDR3 contains 12 residues. CDR1 is SQVTM, CDR2 ANQGSEA, per germline. The CDR3 here is CSVGDSWQPQHF. Here the CDR3 DNA reads TGCAGCGTGGGGGACAGCTGGCAGCCCCAGCATTTT.

This chain links TRBV7-9 with TRBJ2-1; 8 bases line up with TRBD2. The germline V gene has CDR1 SEHNR and CDR2 FQNEAQ (reference sequence). The ends lost 5 bases at V and 2 bases at J; junction bases unmatched: 8. The CDR3 has 16 residues. The CDR3 DNA follows: TGTGCCAGCAGCCGTTCCGGGACTAGTCCCTACAATGAGCAGTTCTTC. Protein: CASSRSGTSPYNEQFF.

The V call is TRBV5-1, the J call TRBJ2-7, with 7 bases identical to TRBD1. Trimming at V came to 0 bases and at J to 4 bases, leaving 4 bases not matched to a gene. Germline values: CDR1 SGHRS, CDR2 YFSETQ. This CDR3 contains 14 residues. CDR3 DNA: TGCGCCAGCAGCTTGGAGGGACAGACGTACGAGCAGTACTTC. This encodes CASSLEGQTYEQYF.

The chain uses TRBV7-2 and TRBJ1-5, with D possibly TRBD1 on 5 matching bases. Germline V lookup: CDR1 SGHTA, CDR2 FQGNSA. V shed 2 bases and J shed 4 bases, with 12 bases lying between them. This CDR3 is 15 amino acids long. This chain's CDR3 is CASSLRGLENQPQHF. The CDR3 DNA sequence: TGTGCCAGCAGCTTAAGGGGACTGGAAAATCAGCCCCAGCATTTT.

Concerning this clone: Other DNA sequences from this sample encode an identical CDR3 as well. The chain uses TRBV18 and TRBJ1-1, with a possible D match to TRBD1 (6 bases). The germline V gene has CDR1 KGHSH and CDR2 LQKENI. The CDR3 covers 13 residues. V gave up 6 bases and J gave up 1 base, with 9 bases separating them. The chain's CDR3 is CASSPGQNTEAFF. The CDR3 bases are TGTGCCAGCTCCCCGGGACAGAACACTGAAGCTTTCTTT.